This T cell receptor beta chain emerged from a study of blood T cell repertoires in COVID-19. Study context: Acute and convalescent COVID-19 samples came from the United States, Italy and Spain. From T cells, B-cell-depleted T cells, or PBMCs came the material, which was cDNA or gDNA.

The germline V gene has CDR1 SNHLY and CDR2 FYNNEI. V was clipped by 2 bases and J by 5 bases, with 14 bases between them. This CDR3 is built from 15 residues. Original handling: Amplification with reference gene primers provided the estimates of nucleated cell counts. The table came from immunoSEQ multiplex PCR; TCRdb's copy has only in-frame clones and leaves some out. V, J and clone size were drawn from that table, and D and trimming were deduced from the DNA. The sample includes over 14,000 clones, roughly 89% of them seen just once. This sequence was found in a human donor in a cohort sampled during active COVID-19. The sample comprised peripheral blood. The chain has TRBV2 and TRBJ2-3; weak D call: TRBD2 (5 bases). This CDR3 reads CASSEQTGRVDTQYF. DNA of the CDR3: TGTGCCAGCAGTGAACAGACTGGGCGGGTAGATACGCAGTATTTT.